This T cell receptor beta chain appears in the sequencing data of a study of blood T cell repertoires in COVID-19 (dated by TCRdb to about 2020). About the study as a whole: ImmuneRACE Cohort 3 recovered participants were defined by two consecutive negative NP/OP PCR tests, healthcare professional clearance, or symptom resolution. Collaborator samples came from the United States, Italy and Spain and covered acute and convalescent phases of COVID-19. The prospective study material was composed of cDNA or gDNA derived from T cells, B-cell-depleted T cells, or PBMCs. The dataset comprised deeply sampled blood TCRbeta repertoires from subjects exposed to, actively infected with, or recovered from COVID-19. The repertoires were released in a freely available public database meant as a resource for research on the immune response to SARS-CoV-2. Samples were obtained from the ongoing ImmuneRACE study (first 160 participants) and from some 1,300 subjects provided by 6 global collaborators. A de-identified subject ID, COVID-19 status, age in years and sex were almost always included in the sample metadata. Where available, HLA class I and class II types were obtained from metadata supplied by the sample provider rather than from assay-based typing.

General findings and caveats noted by the study authors: The amount of clinical and demographic metadata varied by source and participant and was provided uncurated.

Regarding this clone: There is no known antigen for this receptor. Per-base qualities were not stored, and no clone one base away is much larger.

Participants in the prospective study were aged about 18 to 95 years, lived in some 24 United States geographic areas, and enrolled through a virtual design. Cohort assignment in the prospective study relied on participant-reported clinical history from a screening survey and a study questionnaire. Each participant in the prospective study had whole blood, serum and a nasopharyngeal or oropharyngeal swab collected by mobile phlebotomists. Over a roughly 2-month period, participants in the prospective study had the option of providing additional blood draws and questionnaires. Before DNA extraction, prospective study blood samples were shipped either frozen or at room temperature. TCRbeta CDR3 regions were amplified from genomic DNA by means of the immunoSEQ Assay, a bias-controlled multiplex PCR. On the study's bioinformatics: The number of nucleated cells in each sample was estimated from the amplification of reference gene primers within the assay. To quantify the absolute abundance of each unique TCRbeta CDR3 rearrangement, sequence reads were collapsed and filtered. For each sample, productive Simpson clonality was calculated as the square root of Simpson's diversity index across productive rearrangements. TCRdb mirrors the immuneACCESS table, restricted to in-frame sequences. Some clones are absent from its copies; in checked studies, under half trace to an unresolved V gene, and the reason for the others is unknown. Clone size and the V and J calls come from that table; the DNA yielded D and trimming. Recorded for this sample are 150,000 to 200,000 clones; around 80% of them occurred a single time. The ten largest clones take up around 19% of the sample.

For CDR1 and CDR2, the germline V gene (reference sequence) lists SGHKS and YYEKEE. V is pared back by 2 bases and J by 6 bases, with 15 bases lying between the germline termini. The CDR3 starts with the cysteine, ends with the phenylalanine, and has 14 residues. This entry keeps only the CDR3 DNA: 42 bases, framed from base 1. Input material: PBMCs or T cells enriched from blood (not recorded which). The V and J segments used are TRBV5-5 and TRBJ2-7, and possibly TRBD2, on 5 matching bases. The receptor was derived from a woman aged 70-85 years in a cohort exposed to, infected with or recovered from COVID-19 (not recorded which). The nucleotide sequence reads as follows: TGTGCCAGCAGCTTATCTTTCCTAGCCGCCGAGCAGTACTTC. This yields the protein CASSLSFLAAEQYF.